This TCR beta chain was retrieved from a study of OX40 agonist ivuxolimab in advanced cancers. Clones were read by immunoSEQ multiplex PCR, and TCRdb kept only the in-frame ones, dropping some. Of approximately 89,000 clones detected, approximately 88% appear once; the ten largest clones hold 0.4% to 0.65%. Study-wide points: Dose levels from 0.1 to 3.0 mg/kg saw CD4+ and CD8+ blood T cells expand clonally by week 6.

The CDR3 has 14 amino acids. Trimming took off 4 bases at V and 8 bases at J, with 16 bases between the two ends. Per germline, CDR1 SGDLS and CDR2 YYNGEE. Notes on this clone: Its antigen is not known.

The sequence was collected from an adult with an advanced solid tumor such as melanoma, head and neck, liver or kidney cancer. The source material was CD4+ or CD8+ T cells sorted from blood, sampled in a trial of the OX40 agonist ivuxolimab. The V and J genes are TRBV9 and TRBJ2-1, with D possibly being TRBD1 (5 bases). CDR3 residues: CASSPRTGSYEQFF. The CDR3, as DNA: TGTGCCAGCAGCCCGCGCACAGGTAGCTATGAGCAGTTCTTC.